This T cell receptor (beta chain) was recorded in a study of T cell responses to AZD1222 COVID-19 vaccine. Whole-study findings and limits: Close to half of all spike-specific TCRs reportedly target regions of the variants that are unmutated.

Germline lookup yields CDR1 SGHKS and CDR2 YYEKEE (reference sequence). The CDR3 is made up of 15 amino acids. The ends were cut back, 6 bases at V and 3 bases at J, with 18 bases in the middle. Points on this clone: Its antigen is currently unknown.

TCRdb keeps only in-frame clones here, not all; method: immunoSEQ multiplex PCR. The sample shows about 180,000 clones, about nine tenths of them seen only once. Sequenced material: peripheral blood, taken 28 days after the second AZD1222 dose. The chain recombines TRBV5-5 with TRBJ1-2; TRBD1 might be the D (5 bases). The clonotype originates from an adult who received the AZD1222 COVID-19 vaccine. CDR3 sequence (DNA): TGTGCCAGCAAGGCCGGGGGGACTGTGGACTATGGCTACACCTTC. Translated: CASKAGGTVDYGYTF. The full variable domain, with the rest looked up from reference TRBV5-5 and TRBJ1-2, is DAGVTQSPTHLIKTRGQQVTLRCSPISGHKSVSWYQQVLGQGPQFIFQYYEKEERGRGNFPDRFSARQFPNYSSELNVNALLLGDSALYLCASKAGGTVDYGYTFGSGTRLTVV.